This T cell receptor (beta chain) came from a study of blood T cell repertoires in COVID-19. Assay: immunoSEQ multiplex PCR; the TCRdb copy retains only in-frame clones and omits some. Here the sample spans some 170,000 clones, around four fifths being singletons. What was sequenced was peripheral blood. This sequence originates from a woman older than 75 with acute or convalescent COVID-19.

The CDR3 DNA reads TGTGCCAGCAGCTCGGTAACTATCACCAACATTCAGTACTTC. Translation gives CASSSVTITNIQYF. The chain couples TRBV5-6 to TRBJ2-4; D unclear. The V gene's germline CDR1 is SGHDT and CDR2 YYEEEE. Trimming removed 3 bases at V and 7 bases at J, with 14 bases between. This CDR3 spans 14 amino acids.